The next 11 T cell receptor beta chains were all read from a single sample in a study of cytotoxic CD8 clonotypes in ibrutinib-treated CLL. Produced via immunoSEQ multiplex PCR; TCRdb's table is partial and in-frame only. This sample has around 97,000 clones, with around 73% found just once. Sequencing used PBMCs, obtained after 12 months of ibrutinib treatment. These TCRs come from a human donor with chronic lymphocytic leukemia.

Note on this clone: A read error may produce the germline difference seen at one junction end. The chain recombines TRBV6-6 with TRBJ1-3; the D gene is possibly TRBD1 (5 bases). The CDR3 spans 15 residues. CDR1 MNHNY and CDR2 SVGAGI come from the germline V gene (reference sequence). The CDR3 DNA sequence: TGTGCCAGCAGTGACTCGGGACCCTCTGGAAACACCATATATTTT. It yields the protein CASSDSGPSGNTIYF.

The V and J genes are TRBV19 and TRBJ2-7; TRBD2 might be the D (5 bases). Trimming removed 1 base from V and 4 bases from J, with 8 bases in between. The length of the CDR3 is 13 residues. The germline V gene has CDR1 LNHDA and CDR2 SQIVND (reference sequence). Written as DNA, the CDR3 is TGTGCCAGTAGTATAGGCCGGACTTACGAGCAGTACTTC. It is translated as CASSIGRTYEQYF.

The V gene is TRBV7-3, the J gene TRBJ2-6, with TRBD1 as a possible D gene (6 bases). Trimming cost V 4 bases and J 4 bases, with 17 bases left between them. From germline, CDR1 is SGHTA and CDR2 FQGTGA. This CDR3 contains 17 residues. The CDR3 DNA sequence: TGTGCCAGCAGCTCGACCAACACAGGGTTAGGGGCCAACGTCCTGACTTTC. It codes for CASSSTNTGLGANVLTF. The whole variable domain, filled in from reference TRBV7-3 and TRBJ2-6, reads GAGVSQTPSNKVTEKGKYVELRCDPISGHTALYWYRQSLGQGPEFLIYFQGTGAADDSGLPNDRFFAVRPEGSVSTLKIQRTERGDSAVYLCASSSTNTGLGANVLTFGAGSRLTVL.

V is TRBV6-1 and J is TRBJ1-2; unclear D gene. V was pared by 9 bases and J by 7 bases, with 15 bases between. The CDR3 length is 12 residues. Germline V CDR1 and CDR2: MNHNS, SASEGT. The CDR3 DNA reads TGTGCCAGTACATACGACCCATCTGGCTACACCTTC. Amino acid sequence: CASTYDPSGYTF.

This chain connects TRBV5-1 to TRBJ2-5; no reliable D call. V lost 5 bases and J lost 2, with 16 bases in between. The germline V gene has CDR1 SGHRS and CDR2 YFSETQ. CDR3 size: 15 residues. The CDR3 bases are TGCGCCAGCAGTCCGGTAGCCCAACAACAAGAGACCCAGTACTTC. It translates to CASSPVAQQQETQYF.

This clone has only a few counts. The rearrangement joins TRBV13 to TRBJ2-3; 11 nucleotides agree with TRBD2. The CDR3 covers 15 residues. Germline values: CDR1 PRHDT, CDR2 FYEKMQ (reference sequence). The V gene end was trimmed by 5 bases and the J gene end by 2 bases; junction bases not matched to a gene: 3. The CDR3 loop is CASSVLAGATDTQYF. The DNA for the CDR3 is TGTGCCAGCAGCGTACTAGCGGGGGCCACAGATACGCAGTATTTT. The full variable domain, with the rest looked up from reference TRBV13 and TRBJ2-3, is AAGVIQSPRHLIKEKRETATLKCYPIPRHDTVYWYQQGPGQDPQFLISFYEKMQSDKGSIPDRFSAQQFSDYHSELNMSSLELGDSALYFCASSVLAGATDTQYFGPGTRLTVL.

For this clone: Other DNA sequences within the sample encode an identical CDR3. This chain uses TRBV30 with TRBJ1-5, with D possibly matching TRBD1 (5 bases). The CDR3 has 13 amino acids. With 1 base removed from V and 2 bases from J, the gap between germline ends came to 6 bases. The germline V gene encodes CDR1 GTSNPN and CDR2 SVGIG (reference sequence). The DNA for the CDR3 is TGTGCCTGGAGTGGGGGGGGCAATCAGCCCCAGCATTTT. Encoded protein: CAWSGGGNQPQHF.

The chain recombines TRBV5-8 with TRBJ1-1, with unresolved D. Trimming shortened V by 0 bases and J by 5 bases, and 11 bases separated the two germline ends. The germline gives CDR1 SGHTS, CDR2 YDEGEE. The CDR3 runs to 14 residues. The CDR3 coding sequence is TGTGCCAGCAGCTTGGGTGCCACCCAAACTGAAGCTTTCTTT. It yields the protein CASSLGATQTEAFF.

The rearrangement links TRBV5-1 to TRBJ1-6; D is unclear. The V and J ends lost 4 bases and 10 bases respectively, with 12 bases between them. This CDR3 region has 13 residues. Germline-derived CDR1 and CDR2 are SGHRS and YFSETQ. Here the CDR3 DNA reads TGCGCCAGCAGCCCGGAAGCGCGCTCACCCCTCCACTTT. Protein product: CASSPEARSPLHF.

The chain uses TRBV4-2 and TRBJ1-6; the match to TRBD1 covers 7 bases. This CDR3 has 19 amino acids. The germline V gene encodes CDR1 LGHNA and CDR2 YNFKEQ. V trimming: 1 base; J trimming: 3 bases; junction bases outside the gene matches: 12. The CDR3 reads CASSQAERKTGSYNSPLHF. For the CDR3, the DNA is TGTGCCAGCAGCCAAGCTGAGCGGAAGACAGGGAGCTATAATTCACCCCTCCACTTT.

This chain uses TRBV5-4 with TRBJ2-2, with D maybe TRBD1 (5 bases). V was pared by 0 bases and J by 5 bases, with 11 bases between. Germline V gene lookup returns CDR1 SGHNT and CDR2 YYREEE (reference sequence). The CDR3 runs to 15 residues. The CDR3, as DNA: TGTGCCAGCAGCTTGGTAACAGGTGTTACCGGGGAGCTGTTTTTT. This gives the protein CASSLVTGVTGELFF.